This TCR beta chain is from a study of T cell clones after liver transplantation (dated by TCRdb to 2018 to 2020). Background for the entire study: ITN030ST, the source of the samples, was a randomized trial that attempted immunosuppression withdrawal within 2 years of liver transplantation. Until randomization at 12-24 months post-transplant, subjects were given standard immunosuppression, with no induction therapy. Blood samples were collected pre-transplant, pre-randomization before withdrawal, and post-randomization after either complete withdrawal or failed withdrawal. The studied cohort comprised 8 liver transplant recipients, 3 classified as tolerant and 5 as non-tolerant. To count as tolerant, a recipient had to stay completely off immunosuppression for at least one year without liver enzymes climbing beyond twice the upper limit of normal. Donor-reactive T cell clones were identified using TCRbeta sequencing after a pre-transplant mixed lymphocyte reaction and were then followed in post-transplant blood. Of the eight recipients, three were HCV-positive, while the remaining recipients had been transplanted for non-autoimmune, non-viral indications. As an antigen-independent comparator for donor-reactive sequences, third party-reactive TCRbeta sequences were also identified from pre-transplant MLRs. Overall study results and their limits: In two subjects, low numbers of available donor cells limited the measurable donor-reactive repertoire. The conclusions were preliminary, being limited by small, heterogeneous patient numbers and by non-standardized post-transplant time points. Donor-reactive sequences declined more than third party-reactive ones, suggesting partial antigen-specific deletion unrelated to withdrawal success. Because allograft tissue specimens were not available, migration of donor-reactive T cells into the graft, rather than deletion, may have occurred. A significant post-transplant decrease in circulating donor-reactive CD4 TCRbeta sequences was observed in most of the 8 subjects, irrespective of tolerance or HCV status. Once repertoire turnover was taken into account, donor-reactive detection showed a significant reduction for CD4 in 7 of 8 subjects and for CD8 in 8 of 8.

On this clone: There is no known antigen for this receptor. No base quality information exists; no much larger clone differs at one position.

Thawed unstimulated PBMCs were stained for CD3, CD4 and CD8 and FACS-sorted into CD3+CD4+ and CD3+CD8+ populations. Each of the 8 studied subjects was randomized to immunosuppression withdrawal. Genomic DNA was isolated with the Qiagen DNeasy Blood and Tissue Kit. High-throughput TCRbeta CDR3 sequencing of frozen genomic DNA was performed by immunoSEQ, including PCR amplification, mapping, bias correction and internal controls. The published analysis was carried out like this. Productive rearrangements were retained, and unique TCRbeta sequences were defined by the CDR3 nucleotide sequence together with the V and J gene. For a sequence to be called donor-reactive, it needed a frequency of at least 0.01% and at least 5-fold expansion in CFSE-low cells compared with unstimulated pre-transplant cells. Per-subject minimum frequency thresholds, based on the lowest-template unstimulated sample, ensured at least 90% detection power. Repertoire turnover was measured by Jensen-Shannon divergence between the top 1000 TCRbeta sequences post- and pre-transplant. Two-sided Fisher's exact tests were used to test for changes in the detection of donor-reactive sequences. TCRdb mirrors the immuneACCESS table, restricted to in-frame sequences. Some clones are absent from its copies; in checked studies, under half trace to an unresolved V gene, and the reason for the others is unknown. D and trimming were read from the DNA, whereas the V and J calls and clone size are those reported in that table. This sample comprises roughly 120,000 clones, 90% of them detected only once. The ten largest clones take up 0.8% to 0.9% of the sample.

Including the terminal cysteine and phenylalanine, the CDR3 comprises 14 residues. Only the CDR3 portion is preserved as DNA: 42 bases, with reading frame beginning at the first base. As encoded in the germline V gene, CDR1 is LGHNT while CDR2 is FRNRAP. The junction carries 10 bases between V and J, which are trimmed by 6 bases and 0 bases respectively. The receptor's source is a human patient who received a liver transplant. Post transplant, some T cells may arise from the graft donor. The sample consisted of CD4+ T cells from blood, taken 12 months after liver transplant. The chain uses TRBV12-5 and TRBJ2-3; tentative D gene TRBD2, with 7 bases matching. The nucleotides are TGTGCTAGTGGAGGGGGGGTGAGCACAGATACGCAGTATTTT. The resulting protein is CASGGGVSTDTQYF.